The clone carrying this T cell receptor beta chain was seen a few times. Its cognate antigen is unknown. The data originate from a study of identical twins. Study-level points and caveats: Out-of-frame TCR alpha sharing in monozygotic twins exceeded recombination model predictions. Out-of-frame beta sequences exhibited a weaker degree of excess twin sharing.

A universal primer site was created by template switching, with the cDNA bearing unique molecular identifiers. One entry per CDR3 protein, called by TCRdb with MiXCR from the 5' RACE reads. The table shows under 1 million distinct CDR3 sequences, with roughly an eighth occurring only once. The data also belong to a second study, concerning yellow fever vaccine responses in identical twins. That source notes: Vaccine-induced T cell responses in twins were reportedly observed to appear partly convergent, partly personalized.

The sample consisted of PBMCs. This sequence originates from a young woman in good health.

The CDR3 nucleotides read TGTGCCAGCAGTTTGCTGTCAGGGCGGGTTAGACTGTTTTTT. It translates to CASSLLSGRVRLFF. The chain carries TRBV28 and TRBJ1-4; D possibly corresponds to TRBD1 (5 bases). Germline V gene sequence: CDR1 MDHEN, CDR2 SYDVKM. CDR3 size: 14 residues. With 3 bases removed from V and 13 bases from J, the gap between germline ends came to 18 bases.